These 19 T cell receptor beta chains were all obtained from the same sample, sequenced in a study of vaccination and CD4 T cells after COVID-19. No antigen has been identified for these receptors. Treatment indicated: roughly 10-day PBMC culture with coronavirus spike peptide pools or control peptides (ViraFEST assay). Oncomine TCR Beta short-read sequencing was applied to DNA from cultured CD4+ T cells. TCRdb re-analysed the PCR reads in MiXCR, keeping a single row per CDR3 protein. The sample holds over 3,500 distinct CDR3 sequences, less than 20% seen once. The sequencing input was CD4+ T cells from blood, cultured in vitro. These receptors all come from a human donor who had recovered from COVID-19.

As for this clonotype: At one end, the junction sequence differs from germline, possibly due to a read error. The rearrangement joins TRBV12-3 or TRBV12-4 to TRBJ2-7; possible D gene TRBD1, 6 bases. CDR3 length: 15 amino acids. The CDR3: CASRQTGKGYREQHF. Written as DNA, the CDR3 is TGTGCCAGCAGACAAACAGGGAAAGGATATCGCGAGCAGCACTTC.

This clonotype is labeled medium-sized (0.01 to 0.1%). The chain carries TRBV18 and TRBJ1-2; D might be TRBD1 (6 bases). Trimming stripped 3 bases from V and 7 bases from J, with 15 bases between. CDR1 and CDR2 from the germline V gene are KGHSH and LQKENI. The CDR3 extends over 14 amino acids. The CDR3 loop reads CASSPDSRRGGYTF. The DNA of the CDR3 is TGTGCCAGCTCACCGGACAGCCGGCGGGGTGGCTACACCTTC.

This clonotype was seen more than once but under ten times. The chain carries TRBV9 and TRBJ1-6; no clear D. The germline V gene has CDR1 SGDLS and CDR2 YYNGEE. Trimming left V 0 bases short and J 7 bases short, with 5 bases between. The CDR3 loop spans 13 amino acids. Here the CDR3 reads CASSVGPNSPLHF. DNA of the CDR3: TGTGCCAGCAGCGTAGGGCCGAATTCACCCCTCCACTTT.

This chain links TRBV20-1 with TRBJ2-7, with unresolved D. Trimming removed 5 bases from V and 2 bases from J, with 13 bases in between. Germline CDR1 reads DFQATT; CDR2 reads SNEGSKA (reference sequence). This CDR3 contains 13 residues. CDR3 loop: CSASNGPAYEQYF. Written as DNA, the CDR3 is TGCAGTGCTTCCAACGGACCCGCCTACGAGCAGTACTTC.

The chain has TRBV12-3 or TRBV12-4 and TRBJ2-3; 10 bases match TRBD1. The V segment lost 8 bases and the J segment 4 bases; nucleotides outside the gene matches: 6. The CDR3 is 14 residues long. The CDR3 is CASRDRGRADTQYF. CDR3 coding DNA: TGTGCCAGCCGGGACAGGGGTCGAGCAGATACGCAGTATTTT.

CDR3 DNA sequence: TGTGCCAGCAGCCCTACGCCAAGGCAACCCTCCTACGAGCAGTACTTC. This encodes CASSPTPRQPSYEQYF. J is TRBJ2-7 and V is TRBV11-1, with no clear D. The CDR3 is made up of 16 amino acids. The germline V and J ends were trimmed by 5 bases and 0 bases, with 17 bases remaining between them. Germline V gene lookup returns CDR1 SGHAT and CDR2 FQDESV (reference sequence).

This clonotype is judged medium-sized. The chain links TRBV6-1 to TRBJ1-6; 8 bases are a match to TRBD1. In germline, CDR1 is MNHNS, CDR2 SASEGT. Trimming at V came to 7 bases and at J to 7 bases, leaving 12 bases not matched to a gene. The CDR3 runs 16 residues. The CDR3 coding sequence is TGTGCCAGCACAGAAAATGGACAGGGAGGGAATTCACCCCTCCACTTT. Amino acid sequence: CASTENGQGGNSPLHF.

This chain links TRBV30 with TRBJ2-1, with D unresolved. The CDR3 spans 11 residues. Trimming stripped 0 bases from V and 8 bases from J, with 5 bases between. Germline V gene lookup returns CDR1 GTSNPN and CDR2 SVGIG (reference sequence). This chain's CDR3 is CAWSVLYEQFF. In DNA form, the CDR3 reads TGTGCCTGGAGTGTACTGTATGAGCAGTTCTTC.

The chain joins TRBV4-2 to TRBJ2-3; no clear D. This CDR3 comprises 11 residues. V dropped 8 bases and J dropped 4 bases, with 7 bases sitting between them. Germline CDR1 reads LGHNA; CDR2 reads YNFKEQ. CDR3 residues: CASRSADTQYF. CDR3 nucleotide sequence: TGTGCCAGCCGGAGCGCAGATACGCAGTATTTT.

This clonotype was counted only a few times. The chain combines TRBV6-1 with TRBJ2-7; unclear D gene. Deletions cut 6 bases from V and 6 bases from J, with 15 bases between. Germline V gene data show CDR1 as MNHNS and CDR2 as SASEGT. There are 13 residues in the CDR3. The CDR3 sequence: CASSLTGWGEQYF. The DNA of the CDR3 is TGTGCCAGCAGCCTCACCGGATGGGGCGAGCAGTACTTC.

This rearrangement joins TRBV5-1 to TRBJ1-2; D remains ambiguous. V was clipped by 5 bases and J by 5 bases, with 13 bases between them. CDR1 and CDR2 from the germline V gene are SGHRS and YFSETQ. This CDR3 is 13 amino acids long. The chain's CDR3 is CASSLQEAYGYTF. The CDR3 DNA is TGCGCCAGCAGTCTTCAGGAGGCTTATGGCTACACCTTC.

The chain carries TRBV5-1 and TRBJ1-1, with D perhaps TRBD1 (6 bases). The germline gives CDR1 SGHRS, CDR2 YFSETQ. This CDR3 has 11 amino acids. V shed 6 bases and J shed 5 bases, with 8 bases lying between them. The CDR3 sequence is CASKGETEAFF. The CDR3 bases are TGCGCCAGCAAGGGGGAGACTGAAGCTTTCTTT.

The chain combines TRBV7-9 with TRBJ2-3; TRBD2 agrees at 9 bases. The CDR3 is made up of 19 amino acids. Germline CDR1 SEHNR, CDR2 FQNEAQ (reference sequence). Trimming cost V 1 base and J 1 base; bases outside gene matches: 12. The CDR3 nucleotides read TGTGCCAGCAGCTTAGTGGCGGGGGGGCCGGTTGCGGGCACAGATACGCAGTATTTT. Translation: CASSLVAGGPVAGTDTQYF.

The rearrangement uses TRBV15 and TRBJ2-2; 7 bases are a match to TRBD1. The CDR3 is 14 residues long. The germline gives CDR1 LNHNV, CDR2 YYDKDF (reference sequence). The V and J ends lost 3 bases and 4 bases, in that order; junction bases with no gene match: 2. The CDR3 reads CATSSDRVTGELFF. CDR3 nucleotide sequence: TGTGCCACCAGCAGCGACAGGGTCACCGGGGAGCTGTTTTTT.

This clonotype showed up just a few times. V gene TRBV20-1 combines with J gene TRBJ1-5, with D maybe TRBD1 (6 bases). Trimming shortened V by 6 bases and J by 1 base, and 19 bases separated the two germline ends. Per germline, CDR1 DFQATT and CDR2 SNEGSKA (reference sequence). The CDR3 sequence is 16 residues long. The CDR3 coding sequence is TGCAGTGCCTCGCCCTTCGGGGGGGCAAGCAATCAGCCCCAGCATTTT. This gives the protein CSASPFGGASNQPQHF.

This clonotype was detected a few times. The chain carries TRBV6-2 or TRBV6-3 and TRBJ1-2; 8 bases are a match to TRBD1. V dropped 6 bases and J dropped 4; count of bases not matched to a gene: 4. This CDR3 has 13 amino acids. Germline-derived CDR1 and CDR2 are MNHEY and SVGEGT. CDR3 sequence (DNA): TGTGCCAGCAGACTTACAGGGGGCTATGGCTACACCTTC. Amino acids: CASRLTGGYGYTF.

The J gene is TRBJ1-2, the V gene TRBV5-7; D might be TRBD1 (6 bases). TRBV5-7 has ORF status, its function being uncertain. Between the trimmed V and J ends, which lost 5 bases and 3 bases, there was a span of 14 bases. The CDR3 has 14 amino acids. In nucleotides, the CDR3 is TGTGCCAGCAGTCATCGGACAGACTACTATGGCTACACCTTC. Protein: CASSHRTDYYGYTF.

This clonotype was seen a handful of times. This chain joins TRBV6-1 and TRBJ1-1; a possible D gene is TRBD1 (5 bases). With 8 bases removed from V and 11 bases from J, the gap between germline ends came to 18 bases. In germline, CDR1 is MNHNS, CDR2 SASEGT. This CDR3 region has 12 residues. Here the CDR3 DNA reads TGTGCCAGCCGTCGTGGGGGGAGTGTGGCTTTCTTT. This codes for CASRRGGSVAFF.

This chain uses TRBV30 with TRBJ1-2; a possible D gene is TRBD1 (5 bases). V was cut by 1 base and J by 6 bases, with 15 bases left in between. This CDR3 is 14 amino acids long. Germline CDR1 reads GTSNPN; CDR2 reads SVGIG (reference sequence). CDR3 nucleotide sequence: TGTGCCTGGAGTGGAGGGACTAATCGGGATGGCTACACCTTC. Translated: CAWSGGTNRDGYTF. The full variable domain, completed using reference TRBV30 and TRBJ1-2, is SQTIHQWPATLVQPVGSPLSLECTVEGTSNPNLYWYRQAAGRGLQLLFYSVGIGQISSEVPQNLSASRPQDRQFILSSKKLLLSDSGFYLCAWSGGTNRDGYTFGSGTRLTVV.